The clone carrying this T cell receptor (beta chain) is a singleton in its sample. The length of the CDR3 is 18 residues. The entry originates in a study of cytomegalovirus exposure and HLA in healthy donors. Despite likely unrecorded immune exposures, the donors were nominally healthy at the time of sampling. Amplification used 60 Vbeta primers and 13 Jbeta primers. The table came from immunoSEQ multiplex PCR; TCRdb's copy has only in-frame clones and leaves some out. Of roughly 130,000 clones listed, over 60% are singletons. This chain links TRBV21-1 with TRBJ2-1; whether TRBD2, the table's D call, matches the DNA was not checked. TRBV21-1 counts as a pseudogene. Sequenced input: PBMCs. The sequence came from a human donor in good health. CDR3 sequence (DNA): TGTGCCAGCAGGAAACACGGGACTAGCGGGGGGAACTACAATGAGCAGTTCTTC. Translation gives CASRKHGTSGGNYNEQFF.